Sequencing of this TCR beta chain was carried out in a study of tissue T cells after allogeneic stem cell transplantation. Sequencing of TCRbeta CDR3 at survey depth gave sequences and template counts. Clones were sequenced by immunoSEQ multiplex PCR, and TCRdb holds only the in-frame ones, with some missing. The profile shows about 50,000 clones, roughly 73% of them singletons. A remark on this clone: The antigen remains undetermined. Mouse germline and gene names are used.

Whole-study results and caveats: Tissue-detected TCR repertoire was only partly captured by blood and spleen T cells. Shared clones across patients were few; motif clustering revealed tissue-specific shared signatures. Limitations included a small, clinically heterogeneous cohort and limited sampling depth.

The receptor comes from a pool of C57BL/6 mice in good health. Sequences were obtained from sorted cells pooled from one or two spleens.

The CDR3 loop is CAWGQNYAEQFF. The covered CDR3 bases are TGTGCCTGGGGACAGAACTATGCTGAGCAGTTC. The V and J genes are TRBV31 and TRBJ2-1; D possibly corresponds to TRBD1 (6 bases). The read ends 1 residue shy of where the CDR3 ends; the end is completed using the germline J gene. CDR1 is GKSSPN and CDR2 is SITVG in the germline V gene. The V gene lost 5 bases and the J gene lost 1 base, with 6 bases spanning the gap. This CDR3 region has 12 residues. Combining the CDR3 with reference TRBV31 and TRBJ2-1 gives the whole variable domain AQTIHQWPVAEIKAVGSPLSLGCTIKGKSSPNLYWYWQATGGTLQQLFYSITVGQVESVVQLNLSASRPKDDQFILSTEKLLLSHSGFYLCAWGQNYAEQFFGPGTRLTVL.